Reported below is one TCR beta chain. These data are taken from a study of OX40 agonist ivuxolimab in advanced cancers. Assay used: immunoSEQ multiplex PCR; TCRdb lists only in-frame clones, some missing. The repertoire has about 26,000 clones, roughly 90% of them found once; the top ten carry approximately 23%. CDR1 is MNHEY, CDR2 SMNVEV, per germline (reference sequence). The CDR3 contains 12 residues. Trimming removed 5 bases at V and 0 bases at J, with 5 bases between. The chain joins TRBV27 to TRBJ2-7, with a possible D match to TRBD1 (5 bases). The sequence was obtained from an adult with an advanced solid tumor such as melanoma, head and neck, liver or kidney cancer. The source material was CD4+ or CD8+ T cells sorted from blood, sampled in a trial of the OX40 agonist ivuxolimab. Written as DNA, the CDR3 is TGTGCCAGCAGTGGGGCCTCCTACGAGCAGTACTTC. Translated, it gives CASSGASYEQYF.